The sample holds a few counts of the clone carrying this T cell receptor (beta chain). The data were obtained in a study of cytomegalovirus exposure and HLA in healthy donors. The CDR3 contains 13 residues. Per germline, CDR1 MNHNY and CDR2 SVGAGI (reference sequence). The data were produced by immunoSEQ multiplex PCR, yet TCRdb's version contains in-frame clones alone and is incomplete. Here the sample spans approximately 170,000 clones, roughly 89% being singletons. The gene calls are TRBV6-6 and TRBJ1-5, with D possibly matching TRBD1 (5 bases). Material for sequencing was PBMCs. The clonotype was recovered from a woman aged 18-29 years in good health and CMV-seropositive. Here the CDR3 reads CVLGGEKDQPQHF. As DNA, the CDR3 is TGTGTCCTGGGGGGTGAAAAGGATCAGCCCCAGCATTTT.